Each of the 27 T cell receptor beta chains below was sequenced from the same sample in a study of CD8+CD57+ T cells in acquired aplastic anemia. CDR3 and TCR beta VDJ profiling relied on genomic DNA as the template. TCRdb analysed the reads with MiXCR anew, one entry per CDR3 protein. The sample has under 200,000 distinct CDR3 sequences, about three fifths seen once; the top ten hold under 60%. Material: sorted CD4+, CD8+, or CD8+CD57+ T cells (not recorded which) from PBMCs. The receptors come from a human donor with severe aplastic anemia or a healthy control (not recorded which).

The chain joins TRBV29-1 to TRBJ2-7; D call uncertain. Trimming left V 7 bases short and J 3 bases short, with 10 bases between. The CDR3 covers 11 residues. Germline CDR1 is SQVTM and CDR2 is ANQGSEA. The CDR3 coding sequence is TGCAGCGATGGGAAGATCTACGAGCAGTACTTC. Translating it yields CSDGKIYEQYF.

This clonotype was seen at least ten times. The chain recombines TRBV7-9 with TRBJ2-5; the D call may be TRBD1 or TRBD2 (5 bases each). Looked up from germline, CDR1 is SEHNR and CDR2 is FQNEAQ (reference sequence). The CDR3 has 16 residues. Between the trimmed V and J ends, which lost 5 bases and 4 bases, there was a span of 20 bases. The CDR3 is CASSLGVPGRRETQYF. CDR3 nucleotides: TGTGCCAGCAGCCTAGGGGTTCCGGGGCGTCGAGAGACCCAGTACTTC.

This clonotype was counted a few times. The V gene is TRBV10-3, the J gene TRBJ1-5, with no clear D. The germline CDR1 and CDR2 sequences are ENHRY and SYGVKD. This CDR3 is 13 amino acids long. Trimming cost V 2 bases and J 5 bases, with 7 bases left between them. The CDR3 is CAISETKDQPQHF. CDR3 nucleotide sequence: TGTGCCATCAGTGAGACCAAGGATCAGCCCCAGCATTTT.

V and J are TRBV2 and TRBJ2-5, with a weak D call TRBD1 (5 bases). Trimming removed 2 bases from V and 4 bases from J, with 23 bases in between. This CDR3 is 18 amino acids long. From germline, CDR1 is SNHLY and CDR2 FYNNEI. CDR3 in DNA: TGTGCCAGCAGTGAATACCTCGACGGCGCAGGGAAAAGAGAGACCCAGTACTTC. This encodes CASSEYLDGAGKRETQYF. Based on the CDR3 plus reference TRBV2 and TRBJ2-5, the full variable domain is EPEVTQTPSHQVTQMGQEVILRCVPISNHLYFYWYRQILGQKVEFLVSFYNNEISEKSEIFDDQFSVERPDGSNFTLKIRSTKLEDSAMYFCASSEYLDGAGKRETQYFGPGTRLLVL.

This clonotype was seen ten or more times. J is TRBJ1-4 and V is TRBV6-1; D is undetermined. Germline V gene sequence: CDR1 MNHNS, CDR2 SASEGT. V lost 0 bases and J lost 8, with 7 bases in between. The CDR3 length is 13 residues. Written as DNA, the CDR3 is TGTGCCAGCAGTGAAGCCGGTCGAGAAAAACTGTTTTTT. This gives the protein CASSEAGREKLFF.

CDR3 bases: TGCAGTGCGGAAGACAGGGTAGTGGGAACTGAAGCTTTCTTT. It codes for CSAEDRVVGTEAFF. The chain uses TRBV20-1 and TRBJ1-1; 7 bases line up with TRBD1. Per germline, CDR1 DFQATT and CDR2 SNEGSKA (reference sequence). The CDR3 contains 14 residues. Unmatched junction bases numbered 12, after V lost 6 bases and J lost 5 bases.

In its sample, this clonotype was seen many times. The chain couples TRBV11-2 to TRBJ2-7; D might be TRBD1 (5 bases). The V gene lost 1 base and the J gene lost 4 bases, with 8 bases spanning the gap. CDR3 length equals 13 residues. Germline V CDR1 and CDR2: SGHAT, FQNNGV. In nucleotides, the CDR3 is TGTGCCAGCAGCTTAGGGGCAGGGTACGAGCAGTACTTC. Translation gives CASSLGAGYEQYF.

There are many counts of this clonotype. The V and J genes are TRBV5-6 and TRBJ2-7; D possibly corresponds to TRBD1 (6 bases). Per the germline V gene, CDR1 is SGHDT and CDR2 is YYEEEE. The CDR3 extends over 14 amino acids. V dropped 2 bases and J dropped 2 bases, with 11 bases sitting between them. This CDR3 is CASSFVQGPYEQYF. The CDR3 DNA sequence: TGTGCCAGCAGCTTTGTCCAGGGGCCCTACGAGCAGTACTTC.

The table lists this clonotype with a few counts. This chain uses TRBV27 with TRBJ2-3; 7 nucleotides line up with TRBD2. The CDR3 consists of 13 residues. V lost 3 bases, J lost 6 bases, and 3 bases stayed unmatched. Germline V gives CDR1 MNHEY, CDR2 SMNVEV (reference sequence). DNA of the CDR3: TGTGCCAGCAGTTTCCTGCGGGGGGATACGCAGTATTTT. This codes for CASSFLRGDTQYF.

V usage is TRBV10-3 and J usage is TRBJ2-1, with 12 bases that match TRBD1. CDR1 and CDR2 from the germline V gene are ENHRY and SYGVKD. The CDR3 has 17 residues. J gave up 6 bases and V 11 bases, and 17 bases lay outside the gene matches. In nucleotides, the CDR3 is TGTGCCGCGCGGAGTGAGGGACAGGGGGCTAATTTCAATGAGCAGTTCTTC. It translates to CAARSEGQGANFNEQFF.

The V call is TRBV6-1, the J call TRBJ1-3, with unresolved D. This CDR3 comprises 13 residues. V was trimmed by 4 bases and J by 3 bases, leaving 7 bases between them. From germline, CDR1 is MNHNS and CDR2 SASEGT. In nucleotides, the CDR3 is TGTGCCAGCAGTGTGAGGGATGGAAACACCATATATTTT. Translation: CASSVRDGNTIYF.

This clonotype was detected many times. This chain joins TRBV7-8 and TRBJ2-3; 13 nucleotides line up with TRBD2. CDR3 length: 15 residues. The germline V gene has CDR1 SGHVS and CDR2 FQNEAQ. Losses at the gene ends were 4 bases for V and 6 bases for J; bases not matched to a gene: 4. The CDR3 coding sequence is TGTGCCAGCAGCTCGACTAGCGGGGGGTTGGATACGCAGTATTTT. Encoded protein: CASSSTSGGLDTQYF.

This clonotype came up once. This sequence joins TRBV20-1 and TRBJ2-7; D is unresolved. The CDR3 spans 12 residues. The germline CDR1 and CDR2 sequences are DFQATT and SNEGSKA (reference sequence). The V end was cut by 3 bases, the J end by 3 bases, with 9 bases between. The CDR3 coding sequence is TGCAGTGCTAGCGGGCTGATCTACGAGCAGTACTTC. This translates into CSASGLIYEQYF.

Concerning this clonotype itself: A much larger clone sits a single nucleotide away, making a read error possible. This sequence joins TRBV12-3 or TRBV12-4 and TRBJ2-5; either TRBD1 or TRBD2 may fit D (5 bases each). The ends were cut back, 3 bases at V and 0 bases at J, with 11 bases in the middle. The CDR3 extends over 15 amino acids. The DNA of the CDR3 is TGTGCCAGCAGTTTGCGGCAGGGAGACCAAGAGACCCAGTACTTC. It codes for CASSLRQGDQETQYF.

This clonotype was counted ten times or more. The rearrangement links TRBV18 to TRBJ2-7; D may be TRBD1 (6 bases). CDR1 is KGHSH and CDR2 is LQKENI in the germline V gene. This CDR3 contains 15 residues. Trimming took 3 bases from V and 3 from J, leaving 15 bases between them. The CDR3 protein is CASSPVEQTGYEQYF. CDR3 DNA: TGTGCCAGCTCACCGGTGGAACAGACAGGCTACGAGCAGTACTTC. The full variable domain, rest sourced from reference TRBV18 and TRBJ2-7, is NAGVMQNPRHLVRRRGQEARLRCSPMKGHSHVYWYRQLPEEGLKFMVYLQKENIIDESGMPKERFSAEFPKEGPSILRIQQVVRGDSAAYFCASSPVEQTGYEQYFGPGTRLTVT.

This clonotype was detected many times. The CDR3 DNA is TGTGCCAGCAGTTCCAGACAGGGGGCAATCTACGAGCAGTACTTC. This gives the protein CASSSRQGAIYEQYF. This chain connects TRBV7-9 to TRBJ2-7, with 10 positions matching TRBD1. J gave up 3 bases and V 6 bases, and 8 bases lay outside the gene matches. Germline assignment: CDR1 SEHNR and CDR2 FQNEAQ (reference sequence). This CDR3 contains 15 residues.

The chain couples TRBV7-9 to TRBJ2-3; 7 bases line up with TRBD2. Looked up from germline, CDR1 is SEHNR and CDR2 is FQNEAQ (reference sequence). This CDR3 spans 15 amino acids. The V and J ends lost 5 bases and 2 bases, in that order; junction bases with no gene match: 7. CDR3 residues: CASSLLLAVTDTQYF. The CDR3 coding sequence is TGTGCCAGCAGCCTGCTGCTAGCGGTCACAGATACGCAGTATTTT.

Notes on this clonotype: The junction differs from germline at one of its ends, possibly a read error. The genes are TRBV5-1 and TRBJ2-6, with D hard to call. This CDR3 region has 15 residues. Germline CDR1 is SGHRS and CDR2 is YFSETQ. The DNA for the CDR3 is TGTGCCAGCAGCCGGGTGGCGGCTGGGGCCAACGTCCTGACTTTC. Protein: CASSRVAAGANVLTF.

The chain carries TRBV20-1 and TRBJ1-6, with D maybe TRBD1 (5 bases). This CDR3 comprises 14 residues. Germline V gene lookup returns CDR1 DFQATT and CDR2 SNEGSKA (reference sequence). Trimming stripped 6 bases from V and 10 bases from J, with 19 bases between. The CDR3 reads CSASGGIKKSPLHF. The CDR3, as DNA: TGCAGTGCAAGCGGGGGTATAAAGAAGTCACCCCTCCACTTT.

The CDR3 DNA reads TGCAGTGCTAGGGGTCCGACGACCTTCTACGAGCAGTACTTC. This translates into CSARGPTTFYEQYF. The J gene is TRBJ2-7, the V gene TRBV20-1; D is undetermined. Germline CDR1 and CDR2: DFQATT and SNEGSKA (reference sequence). CDR3 length: 14 residues. V was cut by 3 bases and J by 3 bases, with 15 bases left in between.

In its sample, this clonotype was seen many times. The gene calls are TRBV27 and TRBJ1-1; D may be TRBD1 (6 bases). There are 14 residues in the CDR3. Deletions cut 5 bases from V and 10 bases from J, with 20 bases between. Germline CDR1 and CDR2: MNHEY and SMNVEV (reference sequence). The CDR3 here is CASSALAGARGAFF. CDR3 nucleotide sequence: TGTGCCAGCAGTGCGTTAGCAGGGGCGAGGGGAGCTTTCTTT.

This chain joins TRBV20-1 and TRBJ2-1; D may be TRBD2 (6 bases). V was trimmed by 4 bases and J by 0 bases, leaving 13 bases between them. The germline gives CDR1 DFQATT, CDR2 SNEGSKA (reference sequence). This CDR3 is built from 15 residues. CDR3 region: CSAMMAGNSYNEQFF. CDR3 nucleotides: TGCAGTGCTATGATGGCGGGAAACTCCTACAATGAGCAGTTCTTC.

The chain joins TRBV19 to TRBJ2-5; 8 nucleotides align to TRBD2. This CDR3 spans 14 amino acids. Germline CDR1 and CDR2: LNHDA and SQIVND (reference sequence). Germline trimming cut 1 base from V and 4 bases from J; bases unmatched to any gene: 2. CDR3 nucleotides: TGTGCCAGTAGTATAGCGGGAGGGCGAGAGACCCAGTACTTC. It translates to CASSIAGGRETQYF.

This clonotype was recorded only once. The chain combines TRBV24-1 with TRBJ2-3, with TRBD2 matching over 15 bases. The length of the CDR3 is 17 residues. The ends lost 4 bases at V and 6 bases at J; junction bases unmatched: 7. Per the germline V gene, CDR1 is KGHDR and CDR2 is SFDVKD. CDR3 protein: CATSDPGLAGGVDTQYF. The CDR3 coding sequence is TGTGCCACCAGTGACCCTGGACTAGCGGGAGGGGTGGATACGCAGTATTTT.

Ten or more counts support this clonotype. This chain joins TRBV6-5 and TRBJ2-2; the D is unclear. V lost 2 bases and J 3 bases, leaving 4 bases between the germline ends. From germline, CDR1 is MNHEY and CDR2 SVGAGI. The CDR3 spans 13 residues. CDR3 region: CASSYQYTGELFF. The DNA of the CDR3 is TGTGCCAGCAGTTACCAGTACACCGGGGAGCTGTTTTTT.

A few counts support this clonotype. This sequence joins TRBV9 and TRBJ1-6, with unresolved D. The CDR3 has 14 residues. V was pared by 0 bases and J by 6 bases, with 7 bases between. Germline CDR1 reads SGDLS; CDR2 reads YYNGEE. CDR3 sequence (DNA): TGTGCCAGCAGCGTAGAAGCCCTTAATTCACCCCTCCACTTT. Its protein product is CASSVEALNSPLHF.

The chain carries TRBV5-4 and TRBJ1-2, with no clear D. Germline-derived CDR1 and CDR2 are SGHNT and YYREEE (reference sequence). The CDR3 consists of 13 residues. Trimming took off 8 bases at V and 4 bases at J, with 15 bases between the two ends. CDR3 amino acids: CARSLDGTYGYTF. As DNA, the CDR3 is TGTGCCAGGAGCCTTGACGGAACCTATGGCTACACCTTC.